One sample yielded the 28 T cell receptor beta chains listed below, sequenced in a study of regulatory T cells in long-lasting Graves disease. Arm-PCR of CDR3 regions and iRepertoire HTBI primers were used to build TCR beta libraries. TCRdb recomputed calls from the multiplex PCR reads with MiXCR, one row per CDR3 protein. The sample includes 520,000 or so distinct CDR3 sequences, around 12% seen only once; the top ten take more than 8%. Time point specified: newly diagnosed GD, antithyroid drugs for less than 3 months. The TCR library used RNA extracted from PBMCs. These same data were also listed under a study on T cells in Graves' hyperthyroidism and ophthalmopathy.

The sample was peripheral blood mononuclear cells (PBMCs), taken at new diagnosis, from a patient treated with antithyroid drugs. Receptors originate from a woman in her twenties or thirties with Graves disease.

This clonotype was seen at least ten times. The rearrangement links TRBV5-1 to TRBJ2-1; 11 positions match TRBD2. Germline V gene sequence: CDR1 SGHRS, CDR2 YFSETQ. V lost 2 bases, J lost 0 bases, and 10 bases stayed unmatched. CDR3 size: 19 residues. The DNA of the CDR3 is TGCGCCAGCAGCTTTTACGGACTAGCGGGTTCCTTCTCCTACAATGAGCAGTTCTTC. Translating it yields CASSFYGLAGSFSYNEQFF.

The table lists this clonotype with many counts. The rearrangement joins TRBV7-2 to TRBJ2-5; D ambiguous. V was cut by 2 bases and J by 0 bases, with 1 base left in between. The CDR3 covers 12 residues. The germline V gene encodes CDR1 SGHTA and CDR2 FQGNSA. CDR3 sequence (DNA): TGTGCCAGCAGCTTATACCAAGAGACCCAGTACTTC. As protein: CASSLYQETQYF.

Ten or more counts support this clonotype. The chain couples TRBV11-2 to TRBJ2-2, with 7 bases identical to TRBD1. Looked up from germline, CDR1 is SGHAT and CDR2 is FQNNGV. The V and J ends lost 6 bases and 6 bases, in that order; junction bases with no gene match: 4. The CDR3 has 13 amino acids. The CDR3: CASSTTGAGELFF. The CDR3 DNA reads TGTGCCAGCAGTACTACAGGGGCCGGGGAGCTGTTTTTT.

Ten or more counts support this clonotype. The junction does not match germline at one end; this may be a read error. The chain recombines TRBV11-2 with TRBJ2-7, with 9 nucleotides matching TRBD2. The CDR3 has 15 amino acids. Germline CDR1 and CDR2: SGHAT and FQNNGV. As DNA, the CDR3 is TGTGCCAGCAGCTCCGTTCTAGCGGGGCCATACGCGCAGTACTTC. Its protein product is CASSSVLAGPYAQYF.

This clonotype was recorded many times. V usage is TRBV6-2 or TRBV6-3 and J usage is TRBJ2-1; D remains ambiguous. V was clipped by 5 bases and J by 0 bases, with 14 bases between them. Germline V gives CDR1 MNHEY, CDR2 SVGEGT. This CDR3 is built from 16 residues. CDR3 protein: CASSPPWLYSYNEQFF. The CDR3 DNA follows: TGTGCCAGCAGTCCCCCCTGGTTATACTCCTACAATGAGCAGTTCTTC.

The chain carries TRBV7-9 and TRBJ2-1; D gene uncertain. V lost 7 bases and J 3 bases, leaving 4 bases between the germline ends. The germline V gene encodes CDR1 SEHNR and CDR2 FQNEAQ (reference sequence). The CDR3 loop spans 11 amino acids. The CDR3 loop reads CASTNYNEQFF. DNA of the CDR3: TGTGCCAGCACGAACTACAATGAGCAGTTCTTC.

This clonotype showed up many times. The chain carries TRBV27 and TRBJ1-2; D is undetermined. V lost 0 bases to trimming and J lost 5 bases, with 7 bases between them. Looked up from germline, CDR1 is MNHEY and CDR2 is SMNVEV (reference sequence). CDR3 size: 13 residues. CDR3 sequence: CASSLSLGYGYTF. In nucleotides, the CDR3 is TGTGCCAGCAGTTTATCGCTAGGGTATGGCTACACCTTC.

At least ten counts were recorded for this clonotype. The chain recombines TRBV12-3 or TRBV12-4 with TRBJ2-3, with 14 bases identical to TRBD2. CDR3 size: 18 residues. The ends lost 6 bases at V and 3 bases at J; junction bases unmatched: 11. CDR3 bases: TGTGCCAGCAGCCGAACCCTGACTAGCGGGAGGGATACAGATACGCAGTATTTT. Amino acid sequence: CASSRTLTSGRDTDTQYF.

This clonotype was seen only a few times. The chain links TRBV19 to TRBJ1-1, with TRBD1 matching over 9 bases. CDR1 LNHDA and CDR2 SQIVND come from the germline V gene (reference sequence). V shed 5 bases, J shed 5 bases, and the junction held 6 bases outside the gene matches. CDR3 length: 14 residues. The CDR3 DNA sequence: TGTGCCAGTAGTCCTTACAGGGGGCAAACTGAAGCTTTCTTT. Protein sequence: CASSPYRGQTEAFF.

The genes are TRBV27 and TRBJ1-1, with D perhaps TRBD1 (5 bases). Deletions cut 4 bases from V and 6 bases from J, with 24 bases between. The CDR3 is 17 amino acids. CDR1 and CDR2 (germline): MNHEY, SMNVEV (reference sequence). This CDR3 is CASSSRGGTQGIPEAFF. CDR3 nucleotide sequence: TGTGCCAGCAGTTCCCGGGGGGGAACCCAGGGAATCCCTGAAGCTTTCTTT.

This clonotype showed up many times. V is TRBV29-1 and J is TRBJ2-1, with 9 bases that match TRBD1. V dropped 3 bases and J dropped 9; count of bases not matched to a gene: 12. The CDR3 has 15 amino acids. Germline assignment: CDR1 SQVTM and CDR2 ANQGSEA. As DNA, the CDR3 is TGCAGCGTTGACTTGTGGGGACAGGGCAAGGGTGAGCAGTTCTTC. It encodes CSVDLWGQGKGEQFF.

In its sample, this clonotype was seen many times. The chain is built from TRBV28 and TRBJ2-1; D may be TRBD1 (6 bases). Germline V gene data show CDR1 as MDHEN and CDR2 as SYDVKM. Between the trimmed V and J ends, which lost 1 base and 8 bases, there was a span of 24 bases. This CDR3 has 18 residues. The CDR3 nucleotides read TGTGCCAGCAGTTTATTTGAGGGGCCCGAGGCTGGGGGCGATGAGCAGTTCTTC. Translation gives CASSLFEGPEAGGDEQFF.

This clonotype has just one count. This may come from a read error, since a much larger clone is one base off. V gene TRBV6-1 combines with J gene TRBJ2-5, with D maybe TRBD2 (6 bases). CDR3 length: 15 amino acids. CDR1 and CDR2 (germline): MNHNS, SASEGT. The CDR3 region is CAGSENRGTQETQYF. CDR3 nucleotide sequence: TGCGCCGGCAGTGAGAATCGGGGGACCCAAGAGACCCAGTACTTC.

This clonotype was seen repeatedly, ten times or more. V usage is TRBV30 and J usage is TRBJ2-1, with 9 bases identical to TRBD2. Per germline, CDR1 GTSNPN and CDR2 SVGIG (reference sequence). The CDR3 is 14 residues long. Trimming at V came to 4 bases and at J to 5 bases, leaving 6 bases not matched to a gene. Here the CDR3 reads CAWKKGLANNEQFF. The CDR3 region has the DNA TGTGCCTGGAAAAAAGGACTAGCGAACAATGAGCAGTTCTTC.

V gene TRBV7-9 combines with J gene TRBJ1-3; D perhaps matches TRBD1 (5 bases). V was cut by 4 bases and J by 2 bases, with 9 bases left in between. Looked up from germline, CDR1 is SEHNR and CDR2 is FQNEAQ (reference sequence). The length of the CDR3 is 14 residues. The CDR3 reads CASSSWDAGNTIYF. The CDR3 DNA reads TGTGCCAGCAGCTCGTGGGACGCTGGAAACACCATATATTTT.

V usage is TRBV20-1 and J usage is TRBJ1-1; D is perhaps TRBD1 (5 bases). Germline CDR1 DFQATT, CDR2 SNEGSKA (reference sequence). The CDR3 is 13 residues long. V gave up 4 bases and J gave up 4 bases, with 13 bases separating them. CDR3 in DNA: TGCAGTGCTATACTTCGGGGGGGCACTGAAGCTTTCTTT. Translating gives CSAILRGGTEAFF.

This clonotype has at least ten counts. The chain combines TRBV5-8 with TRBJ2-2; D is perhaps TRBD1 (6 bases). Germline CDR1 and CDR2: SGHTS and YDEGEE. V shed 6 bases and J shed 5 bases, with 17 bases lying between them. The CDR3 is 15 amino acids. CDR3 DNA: TGTGCCAGCATCCTGGACAGCCTTAGAACCGGGGAGCTGTTTTTT. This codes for CASILDSLRTGELFF.

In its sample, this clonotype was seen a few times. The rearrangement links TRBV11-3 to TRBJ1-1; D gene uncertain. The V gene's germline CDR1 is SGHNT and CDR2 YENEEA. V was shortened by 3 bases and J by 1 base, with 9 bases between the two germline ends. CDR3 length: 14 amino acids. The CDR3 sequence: CASSFGRTNTEAFF. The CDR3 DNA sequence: TGTGCCAGCAGCTTTGGCAGGACGAACACTGAAGCTTTCTTT.

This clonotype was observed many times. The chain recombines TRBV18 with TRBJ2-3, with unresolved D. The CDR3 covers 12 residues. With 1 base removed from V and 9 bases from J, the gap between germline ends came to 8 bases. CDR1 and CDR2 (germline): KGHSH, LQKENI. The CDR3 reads CASSPQDNTQYF. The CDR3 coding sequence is TGTGCCAGCTCACCACAGGATAACACGCAGTATTTT.

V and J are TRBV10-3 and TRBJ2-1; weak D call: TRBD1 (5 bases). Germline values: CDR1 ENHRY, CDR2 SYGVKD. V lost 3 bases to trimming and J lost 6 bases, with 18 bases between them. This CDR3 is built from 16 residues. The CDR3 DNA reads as TGTGCCATCAGTGACCCCCCGACCCGAAGGGGCAATGAGCAGTTCTTC. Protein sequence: CAISDPPTRRGNEQFF.

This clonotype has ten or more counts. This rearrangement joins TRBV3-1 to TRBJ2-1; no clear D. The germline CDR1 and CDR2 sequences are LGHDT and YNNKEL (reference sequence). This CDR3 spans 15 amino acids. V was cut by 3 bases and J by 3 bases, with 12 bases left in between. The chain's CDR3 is CASSQTPPLYNEQFF. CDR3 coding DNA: TGTGCCAGCAGCCAGACTCCCCCACTCTACAATGAGCAGTTCTTC.

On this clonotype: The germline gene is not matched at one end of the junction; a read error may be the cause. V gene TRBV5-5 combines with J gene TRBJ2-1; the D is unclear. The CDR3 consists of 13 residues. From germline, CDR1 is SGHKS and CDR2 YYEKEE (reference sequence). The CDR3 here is CASSLEGYNERFF. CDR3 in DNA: TGTGCCAGCAGCTTGGAGGGCTACAATGAGCGGTTCTTC.

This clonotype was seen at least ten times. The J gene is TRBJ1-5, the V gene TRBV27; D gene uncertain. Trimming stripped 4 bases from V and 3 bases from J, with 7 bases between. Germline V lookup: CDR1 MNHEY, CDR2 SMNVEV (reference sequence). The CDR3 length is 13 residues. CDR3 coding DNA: TGTGCCAGCAGTTACCGGTACAATCAGCCCCAGCATTTT. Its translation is CASSYRYNQPQHF.

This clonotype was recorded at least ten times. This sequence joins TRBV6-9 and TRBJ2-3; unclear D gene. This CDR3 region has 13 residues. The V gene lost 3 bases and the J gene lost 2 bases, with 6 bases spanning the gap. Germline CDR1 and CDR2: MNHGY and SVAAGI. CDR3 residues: CASSYLNTDTQYF. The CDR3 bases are TGTGCCAGCAGTTACCTAAACACAGATACGCAGTATTTT.

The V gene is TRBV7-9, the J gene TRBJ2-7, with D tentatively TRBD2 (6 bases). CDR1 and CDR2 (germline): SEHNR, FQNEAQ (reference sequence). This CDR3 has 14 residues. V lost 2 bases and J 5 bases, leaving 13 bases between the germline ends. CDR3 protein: CASSLLEGFNEQYF. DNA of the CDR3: TGTGCCAGCAGCTTATTGGAGGGGTTCAACGAGCAGTACTTC.

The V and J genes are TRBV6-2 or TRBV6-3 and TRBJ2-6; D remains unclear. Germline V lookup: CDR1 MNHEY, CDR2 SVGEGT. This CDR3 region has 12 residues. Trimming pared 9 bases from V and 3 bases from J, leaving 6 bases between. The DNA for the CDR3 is TGTGCCAGTCTATATGGGGCCAACGTCCTGACTTTC. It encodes CASLYGANVLTF.

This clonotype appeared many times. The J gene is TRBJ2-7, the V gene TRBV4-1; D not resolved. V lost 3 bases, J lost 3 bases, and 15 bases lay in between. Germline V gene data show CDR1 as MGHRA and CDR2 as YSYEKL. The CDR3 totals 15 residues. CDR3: CASSHPTNTHYEQYF. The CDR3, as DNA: TGCGCCAGCAGCCATCCTACCAATACACACTACGAGCAGTACTTC.

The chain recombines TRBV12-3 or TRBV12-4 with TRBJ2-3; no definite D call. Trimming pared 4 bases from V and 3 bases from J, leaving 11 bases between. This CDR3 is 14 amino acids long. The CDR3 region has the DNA TGTGCCAGCAGTTCCCCCCTTTTTACAGATACGCAGTATTTT. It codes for CASSSPLFTDTQYF.